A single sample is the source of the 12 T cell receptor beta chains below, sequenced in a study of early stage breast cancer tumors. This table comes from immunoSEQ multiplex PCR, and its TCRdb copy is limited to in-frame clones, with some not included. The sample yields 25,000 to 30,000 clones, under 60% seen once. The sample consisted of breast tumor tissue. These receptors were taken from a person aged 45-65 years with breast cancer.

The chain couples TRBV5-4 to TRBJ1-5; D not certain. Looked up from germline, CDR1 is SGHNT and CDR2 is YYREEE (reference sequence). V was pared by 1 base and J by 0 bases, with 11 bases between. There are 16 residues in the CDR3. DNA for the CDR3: TGTGCCAGCAGCTTGCCGGGCTCCTATAGCAATCAGCCCCAGCATTTT. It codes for CASSLPGSYSNQPQHF.

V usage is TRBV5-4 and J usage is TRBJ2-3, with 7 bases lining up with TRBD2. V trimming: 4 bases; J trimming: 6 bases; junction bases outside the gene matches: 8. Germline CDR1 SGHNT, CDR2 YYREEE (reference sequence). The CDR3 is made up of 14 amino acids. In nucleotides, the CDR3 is TGTGCCAGCAGCGTGAGACTAGCAGCGGATACGCAGTATTTT. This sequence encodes CASSVRLAADTQYF.

CDR3 nucleotides: TGTGCCAGCAGCGGCTCCCTTGGGAATGAGCAGTTCTTC. Protein product: CASSGSLGNEQFF. This rearrangement joins TRBV9 to TRBJ2-1; D remains unclear. The V and J ends lost 3 bases and 7 bases respectively, with 11 bases between them. The CDR3 runs 13 residues. Germline V lookup: CDR1 SGDLS, CDR2 YYNGEE.

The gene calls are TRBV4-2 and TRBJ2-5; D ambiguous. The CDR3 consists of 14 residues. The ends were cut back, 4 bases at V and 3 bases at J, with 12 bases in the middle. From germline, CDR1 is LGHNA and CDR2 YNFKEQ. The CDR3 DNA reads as TGTGCCAGCAGCCGAAAGATATGGGAAGAGACCCAGTACTTC. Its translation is CASSRKIWEETQYF.

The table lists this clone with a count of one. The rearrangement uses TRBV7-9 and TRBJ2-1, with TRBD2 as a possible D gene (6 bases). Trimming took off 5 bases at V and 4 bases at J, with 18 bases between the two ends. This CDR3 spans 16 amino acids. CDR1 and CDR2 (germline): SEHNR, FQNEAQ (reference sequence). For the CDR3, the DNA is TGTGCCAGCAGCACGCGGTGGGGGGAGGTATACAATGAGCAGTTCTTC. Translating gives CASSTRWGEVYNEQFF.

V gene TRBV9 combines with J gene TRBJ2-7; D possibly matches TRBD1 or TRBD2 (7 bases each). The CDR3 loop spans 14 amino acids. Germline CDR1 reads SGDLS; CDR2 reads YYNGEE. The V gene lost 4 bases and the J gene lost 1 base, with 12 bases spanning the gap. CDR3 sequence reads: CASSPGGGSYEQYF. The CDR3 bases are TGTGCCAGCAGCCCAGGGGGGGGGTCCTACGAGCAGTACTTC.

CDR3: CASRETPYEQYF. In DNA form, the CDR3 reads TGCGCCAGCAGGGAGACGCCCTACGAGCAGTACTTC. The chain uses TRBV10-2 and TRBJ2-7, with D uncertain. This CDR3 region has 12 residues. CDR1 and CDR2 from the germline V gene are WSHSY and SAAADI. Trimming removed 6 bases at V and 2 bases at J, with 8 bases between.

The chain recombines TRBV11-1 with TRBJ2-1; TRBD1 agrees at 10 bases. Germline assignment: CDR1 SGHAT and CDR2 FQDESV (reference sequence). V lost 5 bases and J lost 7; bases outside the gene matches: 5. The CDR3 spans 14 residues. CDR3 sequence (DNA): TGTGCCAGCAGCCCCCGGGACAGGGGAAATGAGCAGTTCTTC. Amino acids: CASSPRDRGNEQFF.

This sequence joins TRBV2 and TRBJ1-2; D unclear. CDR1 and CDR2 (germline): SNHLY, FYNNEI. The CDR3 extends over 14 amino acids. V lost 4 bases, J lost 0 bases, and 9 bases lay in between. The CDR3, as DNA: TGTGCCAGCAGTGTGGGCGGCTCTAACTATGGCTACACCTTC. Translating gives CASSVGGSNYGYTF.

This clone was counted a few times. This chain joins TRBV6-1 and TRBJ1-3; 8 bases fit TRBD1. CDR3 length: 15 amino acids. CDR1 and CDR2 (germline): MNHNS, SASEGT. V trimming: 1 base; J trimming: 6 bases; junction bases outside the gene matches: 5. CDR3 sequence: CASSEDSGGVNTIYF. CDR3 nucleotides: TGTGCCAGCAGTGAAGACTCAGGGGGCGTAAACACCATATATTTT.

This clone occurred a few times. The CDR3 nucleotides are TGTGCCAGCAGTGCGGTTAATGAGCAGTTCTTC. Amino acid sequence: CASSAVNEQFF. The chain combines TRBV2 with TRBJ2-1, with D hard to call. The CDR3 is made up of 11 amino acids. Germline V gene data show CDR1 as SNHLY and CDR2 as FYNNEI. V lost 4 bases, J lost 7 bases, and 5 bases lay in between.

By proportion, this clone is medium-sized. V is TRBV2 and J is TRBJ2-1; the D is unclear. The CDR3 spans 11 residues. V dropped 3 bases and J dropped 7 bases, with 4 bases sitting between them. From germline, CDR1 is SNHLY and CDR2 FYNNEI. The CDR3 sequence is CASSEWNEQFF. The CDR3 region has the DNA TGTGCCAGCAGTGAGTGGAATGAGCAGTTCTTC.